This passage covers 21 T cell receptor beta chains from one sample sequenced in a study of early stage breast cancer tumors (dated by TCRdb to about 2017). Library preparation employed the immunoSEQ multiplex PCR assay. Not all clones reach the TCRdb copy of this immuneACCESS table, which keeps in-frame sequences only. Checked studies attribute under half of the gap to unresolved V genes and leave the rest unexplained. A total of about 72,000 clones appear in this sample, under 85% of them only once. The ten top clones hold around 3.4% of the sample. Sequencing input: blood. Receptor source: a person aged 55-75 years with breast cancer.

The genes are TRBV28 and TRBJ2-7, with D perhaps TRBD1 or TRBD2 (5 bases each). Germline V gene lookup returns CDR1 MDHEN and CDR2 SYDVKM. The CDR3 is made up of 14 amino acids. V gave up 1 base and J gave up 3 bases, with 10 bases separating them. CDR3 sequence: CASSLSGRNYEQYF. CDR3 DNA sequence: TGTGCCAGCAGTTTATCGGGACGGAACTACGAGCAGTACTTC. Full variable domain (missing parts from reference TRBV28 and TRBJ2-7): DVKVTQSSRYLVKRTGEKVFLECVQDMDHENMFWYRQDPGLGLRLIYFSYDVKMKEKGDIPEGYSVSREKKERFSLILESASTNQTSMYLCASSLSGRNYEQYFGPGTRLTVT.

The CDR3 spells CASSVFGGRGRNQPQHF. In DNA, the CDR3 is TGTGCCAGCAGCGTTTTCGGGGGCCGGGGGCGTAATCAGCCCCAGCATTTT. The rearrangement links TRBV7-2 to TRBJ1-5; possibly TRBD1 for D (6 bases). Germline V gene sequence: CDR1 SGHTA, CDR2 FQGNSA. The germline V and J ends were trimmed by 5 bases and 4 bases, with 21 bases remaining between them. The CDR3 contains 17 residues.

The chain couples TRBV2 to TRBJ1-2; D may be TRBD1 (5 bases). CDR1 and CDR2 from the germline V gene are SNHLY and FYNNEI. This CDR3 comprises 13 residues. The V gene lost 7 bases and the J gene lost 2 bases, with 11 bases spanning the gap. CDR3 protein: CASTQGPNYGYTF. The DNA of the CDR3 is TGTGCCAGCACTCAGGGTCCGAACTATGGCTACACCTTC.

J is TRBJ2-6 and V is TRBV28; the D call may be TRBD1 or TRBD2 (5 bases each). The CDR3 covers 18 residues. V was pared by 7 bases and J by 1 base, with 20 bases between. Germline V gene sequence: CDR1 MDHEN, CDR2 SYDVKM. The CDR3 loop reads CASTTSMGPGSGANVLTF. The CDR3 DNA sequence: TGTGCCAGCACCACCTCGATGGGACCGGGGTCTGGGGCCAACGTCCTGACTTTC. Looking up the rest from reference TRBV28 and TRBJ2-6 gives the full variable domain: DVKVTQSSRYLVKRTGEKVFLECVQDMDHENMFWYRQDPGLGLRLIYFSYDVKMKEKGDIPEGYSVSREKKERFSLILESASTNQTSMYLCASTTSMGPGSGANVLTFGAGSRLTVL.

The chain combines TRBV18 with TRBJ2-1, with D tentatively TRBD1 (6 bases). V was clipped by 6 bases and J by 5 bases, with 17 bases between them. The CDR3 covers 15 residues. The germline V gene encodes CDR1 KGHSH and CDR2 LQKENI. CDR3 nucleotides: TGTGCCAGCTCGACCCTACAGGGTCGGGACAATGAGCAGTTCTTC. Its translation: CASSTLQGRDNEQFF. Full variable domain (missing parts from reference TRBV18 and TRBJ2-1): NAGVMQNPRHLVRRRGQEARLRCSPMKGHSHVYWYRQLPEEGLKFMVYLQKENIIDESGMPKERFSAEFPKEGPSILRIQQVVRGDSAAYFCASSTLQGRDNEQFFGPGTRLTVL.

DNA of the CDR3: TGTGCCAGCGGTGGGATAACTAGCGGGAGGGGTACCGGGGAGCTGTTTTTT. Amino acids: CASGGITSGRGTGELFF. The chain links TRBV4-2 to TRBJ2-2, with 13 bases that match TRBD2. Germline V gene sequence: CDR1 LGHNA, CDR2 YNFKEQ. This CDR3 is built from 17 residues. V lost 8 bases to trimming and J lost 5 bases; unmatched junction nucleotides: 11.

This chain joins TRBV5-1 and TRBJ2-1, with 8 bases matching TRBD1. Germline V gene lookup returns CDR1 SGHRS and CDR2 YFSETQ. V lost 4 bases to trimming and J lost 0 bases; unmatched junction nucleotides: 12. This CDR3 is built from 18 residues. The chain's CDR3 is CASSRISGGYSSYNEQFF. In DNA, the CDR3 is TGCGCCAGCAGCCGAATATCAGGGGGCTACAGCTCCTACAATGAGCAGTTCTTC.

This clone has a handful of counts. The J gene is TRBJ1-2, the V gene TRBV4-2, with a tentative D call TRBD1 (5 bases). Per germline, CDR1 LGHNA and CDR2 YNFKEQ. Deletions cut 7 bases from V and 4 bases from J, with 31 bases between. The CDR3 covers 19 residues. CDR3 sequence reads: CASNNNRGWGRDISYGYTF. The CDR3 DNA reads as TGTGCCAGCAACAATAATCGGGGATGGGGACGTGACATTTCCTATGGCTACACCTTC.

V and J are TRBV28 and TRBJ1-5; tentatively, D is TRBD1 (5 bases). CDR1 MDHEN and CDR2 SYDVKM come from the germline V gene. Trimming took 3 bases from V and 0 from J, leaving 18 bases between them. This CDR3 has 18 residues. The DNA for the CDR3 is TGTGCCAGCAGTTTCGGGACTTCGGGGGGAGTTAGCAATCAGCCCCAGCATTTT. This translates into CASSFGTSGGVSNQPQHF.

V is TRBV18 and J is TRBJ2-3; 11 bases fit TRBD2. Germline V lookup: CDR1 KGHSH, CDR2 LQKENI. This CDR3 has 15 amino acids. V shed 5 bases and J 2 bases; nucleotides not matched to a gene: 3. CDR3 sequence: CASSGTSGLTDTQYF. DNA for the CDR3: TGTGCCAGCTCAGGGACTAGCGGACTCACAGATACGCAGTATTTT.

The chain uses TRBV7-8 and TRBJ2-1; TRBD2 aligns across 12 bases. The trim removed 5 bases at V and 10 bases at J, leaving 9 bases unmatched. Germline CDR1 SGHVS, CDR2 FQNEAQ. This CDR3 spans 15 amino acids. The CDR3 DNA sequence: TGTGCCAGCAGCAACGGACTAGCGGGGCGAGGAGAGCAGTTCTTC. Protein: CASSNGLAGRGEQFF. Variable domain in full (rest from reference TRBV7-8 and TRBJ2-1): GAGVSQSPRYKVAKRGQDVALRCDPISGHVSLFWYQQALGQGPEFLTYFQNEAQLDKSGLPSDRFFAERPEGSVSTLKIQRTQQEDSAVYLCASSNGLAGRGEQFFGPGTRLTVL.

The V call is TRBV18, the J call TRBJ2-1, with D perhaps TRBD1 or TRBD2 (6 bases each). CDR1 and CDR2 (germline): KGHSH, LQKENI. CDR3 length equals 15 residues. V shed 4 bases and J shed 8 bases, with 18 bases lying between them. The CDR3 loop is CASSRTKGGPDEQFF. CDR3 in DNA: TGTGCCAGCTCACGAACCAAGGGGGGCCCCGATGAGCAGTTCTTC.

This clone was observed once. This chain links TRBV10-3 with TRBJ2-6; D not certain. This CDR3 has 16 amino acids. Germline V gene data show CDR1 as ENHRY and CDR2 as SYGVKD. Trimming cost V 6 bases and J 2 bases, with 14 bases left between them. CDR3: CAISRTDGAGANVLTF. CDR3 DNA: TGTGCCATCAGCCGGACGGATGGAGCTGGGGCCAACGTCCTGACTTTC.

The chain is built from TRBV18 and TRBJ1-5, with TRBD1 matching 7 bases. Germline CDR1 reads KGHSH; CDR2 reads LQKENI. V lost 3 bases and J lost 9; bases outside the gene matches: 5. The CDR3 extends over 13 amino acids. DNA for the CDR3: TGTGCCAGCTCACCCGGGACAGCTCGGCCCCAGCATTTT. This codes for CASSPGTARPQHF.

V usage is TRBV5-1 and J usage is TRBJ2-2, with D tentatively TRBD1 (5 bases). The CDR3 consists of 13 residues. The V end lost 2 bases, the J end lost 4 bases, and 6 bases lay between the germline ends. Germline V gene sequence: CDR1 SGHRS, CDR2 YFSETQ. The CDR3 DNA is TGCGCCAGCAGCTTAGGGGTCACCGGGGAGCTGTTTTTT. As protein: CASSLGVTGELFF.

CDR3 nucleotide sequence: TGTGCCAGTCGACTAGCGGGGCCACAAGAGACCCAGTACTTC. It encodes CASRLAGPQETQYF. The chain couples TRBV2 to TRBJ2-5, with TRBD2 matching over 11 bases. Germline assignment: CDR1 SNHLY and CDR2 FYNNEI. The CDR3 consists of 14 residues. V shed 9 bases and J 2 bases; nucleotides not matched to a gene: 5.

The chain employs TRBV30 and TRBJ2-1, with D uncertain. This CDR3 has 14 amino acids. Trimming cost V 1 base and J 0 bases, with 7 bases left between them. The germline V gene has CDR1 GTSNPN and CDR2 SVGIG (reference sequence). The CDR3 spells CAWSGWASYNEQFF. The CDR3 nucleotides read TGTGCCTGGAGTGGCTGGGCCTCCTACAATGAGCAGTTCTTC. Variable domain in full (rest from reference TRBV30 and TRBJ2-1): SQTIHQWPATLVQPVGSPLSLECTVEGTSNPNLYWYRQAAGRGLQLLFYSVGIGQISSEVPQNLSASRPQDRQFILSSKKLLLSDSGFYLCAWSGWASYNEQFFGPGTRLTVL.

The chain carries TRBV19 and TRBJ1-1; D is unclear. The V and J ends lost 2 bases and 2 bases respectively, with 9 bases between them. Germline values: CDR1 LNHDA, CDR2 SQIVND (reference sequence). The CDR3 is made up of 14 amino acids. DNA for the CDR3: TGTGCCAGTAGTATATATGACATTAACACTGAAGCTTTCTTT. Its translation: CASSIYDINTEAFF.

This chain joins TRBV18 and TRBJ2-2; D not resolved. CDR1 and CDR2 (germline): KGHSH, LQKENI. V dropped 5 bases and J dropped 0 bases, with 13 bases sitting between them. The CDR3 is made up of 16 amino acids. For the CDR3, the DNA is TGTGCCAGCTCAAGGAGAAGTCCGGCGAACACCGGGGAGCTGTTTTTT. Translating it yields CASSRRSPANTGELFF.

This clone was seen more than once but under ten times. The chain links TRBV5-1 to TRBJ2-2; D gene unclear. The CDR3 is 14 amino acids. Germline V gene data show CDR1 as SGHRS and CDR2 as YFSETQ. V lost 5 bases, J lost 0 bases, and 8 bases lay in between. The CDR3 loop reads CASRVTANTGELFF. The CDR3 nucleotides are TGCGCCAGCAGGGTAACCGCGAACACCGGGGAGCTGTTTTTT.

Note on this clone: Its ends do not fully match the called genes, so a read error is possible. The chain recombines TRBV7-7 with TRBJ2-7; D might be TRBD1 or TRBD2, each matching 5 bases. Germline V gene data show CDR1 as SSHAT and CDR2 as FNYEAQ (reference sequence). The CDR3 runs to 16 residues. The CDR3 spells CASSLSGGGVFYEQYF. DNA of the CDR3: TGTGCTAGCAGCCTCTCTGGGGGTGGAGTTTTCTACGAGCAGTACTTC.